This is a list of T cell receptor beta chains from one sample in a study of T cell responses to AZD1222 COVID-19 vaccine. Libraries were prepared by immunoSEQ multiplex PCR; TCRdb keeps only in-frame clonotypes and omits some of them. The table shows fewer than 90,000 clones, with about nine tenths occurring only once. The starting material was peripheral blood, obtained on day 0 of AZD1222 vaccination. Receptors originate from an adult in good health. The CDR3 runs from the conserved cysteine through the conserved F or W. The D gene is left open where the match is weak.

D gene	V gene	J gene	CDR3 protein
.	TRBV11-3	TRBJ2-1	CASSLEVGEQFF
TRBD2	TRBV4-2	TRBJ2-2	CASSQDSAGVAGELFF
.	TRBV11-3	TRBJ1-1	CASSPDSLGTEAFF
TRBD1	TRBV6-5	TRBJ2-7	CASSSLGQGASGQYF
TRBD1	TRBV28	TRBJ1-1	CASSVRDRREAFF
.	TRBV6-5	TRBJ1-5	CASSYGQNQPQHF
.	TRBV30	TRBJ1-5	CAWSVLGRVQPQHF
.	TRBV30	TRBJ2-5	CAWSRGRGKTQYF
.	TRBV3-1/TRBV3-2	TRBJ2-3	CASSQAWSGTDTQYF
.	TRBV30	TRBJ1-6	CAFEGSYNSPLHF
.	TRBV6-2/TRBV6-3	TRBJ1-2	CASSDRPLGRYGYTF
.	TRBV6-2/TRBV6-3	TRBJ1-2	CASSTIPWTLTANYGYTF
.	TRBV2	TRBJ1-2	CASRSMGINYGYTF
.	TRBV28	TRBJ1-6	CASSLLQSNSPLHF
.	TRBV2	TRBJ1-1	CASSEDGSYTEAFF
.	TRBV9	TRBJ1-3	CASSIEVGTGNTIYF
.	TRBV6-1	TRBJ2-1	CASSDPRGVNNEQFF
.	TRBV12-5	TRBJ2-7	CASGFGYEQYF